This entry lists 2 T cell receptor beta chains sequenced from one sample in a study of CD8 T cells in Susac syndrome (dated by TCRdb to between 2019 and 2020). Receptor libraries were prepared by the immunoSEQ multiplex PCR assay. RNA was extracted using the RNeasy kit, and roughly 0.5 to 1 microgram was reverse transcribed with random hexamers. TCRdb took the public reads, trimmed them with fastp at Q25, ran MiXCR for clone calling and kept in-frame beta chains. Rows with one shared CDR3 protein collapse into an entry with the most common genes and DNA. The sample table contains about 90,000 distinct CDR3 sequences; only one count was recorded for about 96% of them. 0.62% of the sample goes to the ten largest clones. Sequenced sample: CD8+ T cells from PBMCs. The receptors derive from a human donor with Susac syndrome.

The CDR3 DNA sequence: TGCAGCGTTGCACCAACAGGAGTCACCGGGGAGCTGTTTTTT. Its translation: CSVAPTGVTGELFF. The rearrangement joins TRBV29-1 to TRBJ2-2; possibly TRBD1 for D (5 bases). V lost 4 bases and J 4 bases, leaving 13 bases between the germline ends. The germline V gene has CDR1 SQVTM and CDR2 ANQGSEA. This CDR3 contains 14 residues.

The chain employs TRBV9 and TRBJ1-2; a possible D gene is TRBD1 (6 bases). This CDR3 contains 14 residues. Trimming shortened V by 2 bases and J by 4 bases, and 12 bases separated the two germline ends. Germline V CDR1 and CDR2: SGDLS, YYNGEE. The CDR3 sequence: CASSVSGGTYGYTF. In nucleotides, the CDR3 is TGTGCCAGCAGCGTGAGCGGGGGCACCTATGGCTACACCTTC.